This TCR beta chain was sequenced during a study of T cells after yellow fever vaccination. TCRdb independently ran MiXCR on the 5' RACE reads; one entry per CDR3 protein. The data contain approximately 300,000 distinct CDR3 sequences, roughly 10% of them singletons. Germline loops: CDR1 ENHRY, CDR2 SYGVKD. V gave up 6 bases and J gave up 8 bases, with 20 bases separating them. The CDR3 has 15 residues. In this sample, this clonotype turned up many times. This TCR came from a man aged 18 to 35 who received the YFV17D yellow fever vaccine. The material sequenced was CD4+ T cells sorted from PBMCs, taken 45 days after the yellow fever booster vaccination. This chain uses TRBV10-3 with TRBJ2-1; D possibly corresponds to TRBD2 (6 bases). This chain's CDR3 is CAIRRDFLEGDEQFF. In nucleotides, the CDR3 is TGTGCCATCAGAAGGGACTTCCTTGAGGGAGATGAGCAGTTCTTC.